This T cell receptor beta chain is from a study of cytomegalovirus exposure and HLA in healthy donors. Study as a whole: T cells numbering around 200 million yielded roughly 120 million unique TCR beta sequences in an earlier analysis.

The CDR3 is 18 residues long. Germline lookup yields CDR1 SGHRS and CDR2 YFSETQ. V lost 4 bases and J lost 0, with 21 bases in between. This PCR relied on a set of 60 Vbeta primers and 13 Jbeta primers. The data were produced by immunoSEQ multiplex PCR, yet TCRdb's version contains in-frame clones alone and is incomplete. The repertoire holds 150,000 or so clones, with 80% as singletons. Sequencing was carried out using PBMCs. The sequence was collected from a woman between 50 and 59 years old in good health and CMV-seropositive. The chain has TRBV5-1 and TRBJ2-3, with D possibly being TRBD1 (7 bases). The CDR3 loop is CASSNGGGGATSTDTQYF. The DNA for the CDR3 is TGCGCCAGCAGCAACGGAGGGGGCGGGGCGACTAGCACAGATACGCAGTATTTT.